The 13 T cell receptor beta chains reported below all come from one sample, sequenced in a study of regulatory T cells in long-lasting Graves disease. Time point indicated: newly diagnosed GD, antithyroid drugs for less than 3 months. Scientists built the TCR library using RNA that was extracted from PBMCs. Building of the TCR beta libraries involved iRepertoire HTBI primers and Arm-PCR of CDR3 regions. Each CDR3 protein gets one entry after TCRdb re-called the multiplex PCR reads with MiXCR. The sample carries approximately 300,000 distinct CDR3 sequences, 15% to 20% recorded once. The sample here was peripheral blood mononuclear cells (PBMCs), taken at new diagnosis, from a patient treated with antithyroid drugs. The receptors come from a female donor with Graves disease.

This clonotype came up many times. The chain has TRBV6-1 and TRBJ2-7; TRBD1 aligns across 9 bases. Germline V gene lookup returns CDR1 MNHNS and CDR2 SASEGT. The CDR3 consists of 12 residues. Trimming took 8 bases from V and 2 from J; bases not matched to a gene: 1. CDR3 nucleotide sequence: TGTGCCAGCGGACAGGGGCCCTACGAGCAGTACTTC. This codes for CASGQGPYEQYF.

The chain links TRBV20-1 to TRBJ2-1; 11 bases are shared with TRBD2. The CDR3 has 17 residues. Germline V gene lookup returns CDR1 DFQATT and CDR2 SNEGSKA (reference sequence). With V trimmed by 0 bases and J by 5 bases, 9 bases remained unmatched. The CDR3 sequence is CSARDTSRLAGNNEQFF. The CDR3, as DNA: TGCAGTGCTAGAGATACTTCGCGACTAGCGGGGAACAATGAGCAGTTCTTC.

V and J are TRBV12-3 or TRBV12-4 and TRBJ2-1; TRBD2 is a possible D gene (7 bases). With 2 bases removed from V and 6 bases from J, the gap between germline ends came to 14 bases. The CDR3 length is 15 residues. In DNA, the CDR3 is TGTGCCAGCAGTTTACTCGAGGGAGGGGGCAATGAGCAGTTCTTC. Its protein product is CASSLLEGGGNEQFF.

This clonotype was counted at least ten times. The V gene is TRBV18, the J gene TRBJ2-1, with TRBD2 matching over 9 bases. The CDR3 contains 16 residues. Germline CDR1 reads KGHSH; CDR2 reads LQKENI. With V trimmed by 5 bases and J by 0 bases, 5 bases remained unmatched. The CDR3 region is CASSRNSGSSYNEQFF. CDR3 bases: TGTGCCAGCTCAAGAAATAGCGGGAGCTCCTACAATGAGCAGTTCTTC.

This clonotype was recorded many times. V gene TRBV11-2 combines with J gene TRBJ1-2, with D maybe TRBD1 (6 bases). Trimming cost V 2 bases and J 4 bases, with 14 bases left between them. The CDR3 totals 15 residues. Germline lookup yields CDR1 SGHAT and CDR2 FQNNGV. CDR3 DNA sequence: TGTGCCAGCAGCTTATCAGGGGTTGGTAGCTATGGCTACACCTTC. Translated: CASSLSGVGSYGYTF.

This clonotype was seen ten or more times. CDR3 region: CASSEFTATSTDTQYF. The CDR3, as DNA: TGTGCCAGCAGTGAATTTACAGCGACTAGCACAGATACGCAGTATTTT. The V call is TRBV2, the J call TRBJ2-3; D not certain. Germline values: CDR1 SNHLY, CDR2 FYNNEI. CDR3 length: 16 amino acids. The V end was cut by 2 bases, the J end by 0 bases, with 12 bases between.

This chain links TRBV20-1 with TRBJ1-5, with 10 nucleotides matching TRBD1. J lost 5 bases, V lost 0 bases, and 7 bases had no gene match. CDR3 length: 16 residues. The germline gives CDR1 DFQATT, CDR2 SNEGSKA (reference sequence). CDR3 DNA sequence: TGCAGTGCTAGAGATTCGACAGGGGGCTGGGATCAGCCCCAGCATTTT. It codes for CSARDSTGGWDQPQHF.

This clonotype was seen many times. This chain uses TRBV6-1 with TRBJ2-3, with a weak D call TRBD2 (6 bases). The CDR3 spans 17 residues. In germline, CDR1 is MNHNS, CDR2 SASEGT. V lost 6 bases to trimming and J lost 2 bases, with 21 bases between them. CDR3: CASRYTNSGGHTDTQYF. The CDR3 region has the DNA TGTGCCAGCAGGTATACGAATAGCGGAGGCCACACAGATACGCAGTATTTT.

This clonotype was recorded at least ten times. CDR3 bases: TGTGCCAGCAGTGAAAAGAGGGCGGCGAACACTGAAGCTTTCTTT. Encoded protein: CASSEKRAANTEAFF. The chain couples TRBV2 to TRBJ1-1, with D unresolved. The CDR3 has 15 amino acids. V dropped 2 bases and J dropped 1 base, with 11 bases sitting between them. Germline-derived CDR1 and CDR2 are SNHLY and FYNNEI.

The sample holds many counts of this clonotype. The chain couples TRBV11-2 to TRBJ1-1; possibly TRBD1 for D (6 bases). The CDR3 loop spans 15 amino acids. Trimming removed 6 bases from V and 5 bases from J, with 19 bases in between. Germline loops: CDR1 SGHAT, CDR2 FQNNGV. The CDR3 region has the DNA TGTGCCAGCAGAGGTACCCACAGGGCGAAGACTGAAGCTTTCTTT. It specifies CASRGTHRAKTEAFF.

This clonotype has a count of ten or more. The CDR3, as DNA: TGTGCCAGCAGCGAATACCGGGACAGGGGGAGAGATACGCAGTATTTT. Its protein is CASSEYRDRGRDTQYF. The rearrangement links TRBV4-2 to TRBJ2-3; 11 bases are a match to TRBD1. V was pared by 5 bases and J by 5 bases, with 9 bases of the junction left unmatched. Germline loops: CDR1 LGHNA, CDR2 YNFKEQ. The CDR3 sequence is 16 residues long.

V gene TRBV6-1 combines with J gene TRBJ1-6; D is undetermined. The CDR3 loop spans 12 amino acids. Per germline, CDR1 MNHNS and CDR2 SASEGT. V was pared by 8 bases and J by 7 bases, with 9 bases between. The CDR3 region has the DNA TGTGCCAGCTCCGAGGTGAATTCACCCCTCCACTTT. This translates into CASSEVNSPLHF.

This clonotype was observed at least ten times. V and J are TRBV5-1 and TRBJ1-2, with 8 nucleotides matching TRBD1. V shed 3 bases, J shed 6 bases, and the junction held 4 bases outside the gene matches. CDR1 and CDR2 (germline): SGHRS, YFSETQ. The CDR3 consists of 13 residues. The CDR3 protein is CASSSGQGNGYTF. The CDR3 DNA follows: TGCGCCAGCAGCTCCGGACAGGGTAATGGCTACACCTTC.